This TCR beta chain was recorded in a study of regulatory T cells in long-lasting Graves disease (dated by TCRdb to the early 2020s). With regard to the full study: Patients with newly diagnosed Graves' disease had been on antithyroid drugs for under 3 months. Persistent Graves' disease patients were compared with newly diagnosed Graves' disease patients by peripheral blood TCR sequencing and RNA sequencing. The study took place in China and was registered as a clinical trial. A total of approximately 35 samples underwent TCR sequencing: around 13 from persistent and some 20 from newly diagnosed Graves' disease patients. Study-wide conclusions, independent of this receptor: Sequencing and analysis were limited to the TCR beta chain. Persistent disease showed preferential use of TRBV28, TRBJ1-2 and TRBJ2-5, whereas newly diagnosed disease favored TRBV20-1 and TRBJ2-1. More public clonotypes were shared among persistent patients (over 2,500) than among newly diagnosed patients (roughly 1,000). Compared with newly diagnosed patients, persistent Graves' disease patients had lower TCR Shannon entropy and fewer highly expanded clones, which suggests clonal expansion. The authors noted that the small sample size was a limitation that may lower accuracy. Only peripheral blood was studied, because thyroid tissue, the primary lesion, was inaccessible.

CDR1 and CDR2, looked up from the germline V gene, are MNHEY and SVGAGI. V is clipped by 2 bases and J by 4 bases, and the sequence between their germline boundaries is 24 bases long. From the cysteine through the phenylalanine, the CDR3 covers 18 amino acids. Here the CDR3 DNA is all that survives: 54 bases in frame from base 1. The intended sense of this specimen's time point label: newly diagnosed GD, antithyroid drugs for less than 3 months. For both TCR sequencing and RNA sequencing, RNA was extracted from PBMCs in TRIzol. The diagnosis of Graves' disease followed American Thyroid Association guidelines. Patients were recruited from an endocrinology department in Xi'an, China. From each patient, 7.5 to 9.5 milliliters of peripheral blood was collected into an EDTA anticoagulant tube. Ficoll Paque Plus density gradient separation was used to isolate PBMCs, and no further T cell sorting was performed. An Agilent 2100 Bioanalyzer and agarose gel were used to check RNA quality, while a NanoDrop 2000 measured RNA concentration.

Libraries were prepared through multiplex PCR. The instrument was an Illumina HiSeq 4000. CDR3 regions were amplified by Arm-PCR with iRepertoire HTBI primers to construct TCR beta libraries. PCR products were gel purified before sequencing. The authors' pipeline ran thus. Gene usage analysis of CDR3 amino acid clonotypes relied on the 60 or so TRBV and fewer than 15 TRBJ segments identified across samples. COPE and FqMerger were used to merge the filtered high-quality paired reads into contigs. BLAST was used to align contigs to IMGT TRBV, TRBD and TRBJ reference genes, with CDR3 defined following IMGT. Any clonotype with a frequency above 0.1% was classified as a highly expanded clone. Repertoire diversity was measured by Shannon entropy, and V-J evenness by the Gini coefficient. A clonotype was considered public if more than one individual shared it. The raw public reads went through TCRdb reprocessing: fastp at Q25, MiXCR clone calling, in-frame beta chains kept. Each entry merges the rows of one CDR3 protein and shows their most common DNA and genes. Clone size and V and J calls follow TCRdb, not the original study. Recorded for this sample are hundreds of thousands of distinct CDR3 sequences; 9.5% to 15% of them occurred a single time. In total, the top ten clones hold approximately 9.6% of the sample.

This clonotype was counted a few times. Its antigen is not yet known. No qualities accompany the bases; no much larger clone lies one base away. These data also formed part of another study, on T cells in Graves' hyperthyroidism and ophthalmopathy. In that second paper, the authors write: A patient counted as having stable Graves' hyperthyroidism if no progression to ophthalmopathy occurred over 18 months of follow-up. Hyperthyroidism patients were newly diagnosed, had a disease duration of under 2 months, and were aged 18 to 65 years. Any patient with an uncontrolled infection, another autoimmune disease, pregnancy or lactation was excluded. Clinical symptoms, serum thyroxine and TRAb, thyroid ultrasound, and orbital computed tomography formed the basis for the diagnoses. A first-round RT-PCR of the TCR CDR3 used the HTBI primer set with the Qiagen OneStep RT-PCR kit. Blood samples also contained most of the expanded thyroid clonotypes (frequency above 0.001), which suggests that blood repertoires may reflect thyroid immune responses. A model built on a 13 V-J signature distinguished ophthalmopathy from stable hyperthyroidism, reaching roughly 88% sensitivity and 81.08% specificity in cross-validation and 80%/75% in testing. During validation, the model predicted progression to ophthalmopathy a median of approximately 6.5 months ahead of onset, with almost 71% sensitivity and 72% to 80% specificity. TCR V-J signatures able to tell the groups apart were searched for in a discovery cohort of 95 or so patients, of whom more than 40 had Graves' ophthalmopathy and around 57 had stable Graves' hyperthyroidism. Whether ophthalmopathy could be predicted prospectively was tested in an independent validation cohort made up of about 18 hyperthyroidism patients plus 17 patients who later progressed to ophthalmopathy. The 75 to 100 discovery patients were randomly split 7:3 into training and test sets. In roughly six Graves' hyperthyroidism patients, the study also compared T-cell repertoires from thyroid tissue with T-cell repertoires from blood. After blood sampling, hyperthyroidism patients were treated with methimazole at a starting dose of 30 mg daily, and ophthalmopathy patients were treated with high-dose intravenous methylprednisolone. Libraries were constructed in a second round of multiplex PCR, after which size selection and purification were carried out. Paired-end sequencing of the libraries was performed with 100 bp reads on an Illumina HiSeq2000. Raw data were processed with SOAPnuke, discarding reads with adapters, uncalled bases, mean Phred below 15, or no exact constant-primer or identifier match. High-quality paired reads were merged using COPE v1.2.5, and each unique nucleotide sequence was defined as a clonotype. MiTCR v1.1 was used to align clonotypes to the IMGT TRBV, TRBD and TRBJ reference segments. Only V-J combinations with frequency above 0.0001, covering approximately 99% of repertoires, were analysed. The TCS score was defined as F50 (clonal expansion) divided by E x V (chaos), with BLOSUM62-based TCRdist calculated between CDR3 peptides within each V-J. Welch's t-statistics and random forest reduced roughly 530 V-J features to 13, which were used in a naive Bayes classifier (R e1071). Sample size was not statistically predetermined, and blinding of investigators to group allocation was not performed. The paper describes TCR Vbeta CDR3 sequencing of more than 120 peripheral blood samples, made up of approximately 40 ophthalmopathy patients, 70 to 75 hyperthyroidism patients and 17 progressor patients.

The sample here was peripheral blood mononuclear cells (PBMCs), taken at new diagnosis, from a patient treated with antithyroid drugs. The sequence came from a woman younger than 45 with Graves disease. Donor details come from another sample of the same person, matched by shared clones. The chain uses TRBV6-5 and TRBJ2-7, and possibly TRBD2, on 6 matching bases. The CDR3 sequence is CASSYRLFGGLSRYEQYF. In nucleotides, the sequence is TGTGCCAGCAGTTACCGATTATTTGGGGGACTTAGCAGGTACGAGCAGTACTTC.